This T cell receptor beta chain comes out of a study of blood T cell repertoires in COVID-19. The CDR3 totals 15 residues. J gave up 2 bases and V 0 bases, and 0 bases lay outside the gene matches. In germline, CDR1 is MGHRA, CDR2 YSYEKL. Seattle-derived patients entered the study during active infection and were followed longitudinally. TCRdb's table, derived via immunoSEQ multiplex PCR, lists solely in-frame clones and lacks some. The sample consists of about 38,000 clones, around 90% of them appearing once. The TCR was taken from a man in his sixties with COVID-19, enrolled during active disease. The chain carries TRBV4-1 and TRBJ1-3, with TRBD1 identical over 8 bases. What was sequenced was peripheral blood. The CDR3 is CASSQEDRAGNTIYF. The CDR3 DNA sequence: TGCGCCAGCAGCCAAGAGGACAGGGCTGGAAACACCATATATTTT.